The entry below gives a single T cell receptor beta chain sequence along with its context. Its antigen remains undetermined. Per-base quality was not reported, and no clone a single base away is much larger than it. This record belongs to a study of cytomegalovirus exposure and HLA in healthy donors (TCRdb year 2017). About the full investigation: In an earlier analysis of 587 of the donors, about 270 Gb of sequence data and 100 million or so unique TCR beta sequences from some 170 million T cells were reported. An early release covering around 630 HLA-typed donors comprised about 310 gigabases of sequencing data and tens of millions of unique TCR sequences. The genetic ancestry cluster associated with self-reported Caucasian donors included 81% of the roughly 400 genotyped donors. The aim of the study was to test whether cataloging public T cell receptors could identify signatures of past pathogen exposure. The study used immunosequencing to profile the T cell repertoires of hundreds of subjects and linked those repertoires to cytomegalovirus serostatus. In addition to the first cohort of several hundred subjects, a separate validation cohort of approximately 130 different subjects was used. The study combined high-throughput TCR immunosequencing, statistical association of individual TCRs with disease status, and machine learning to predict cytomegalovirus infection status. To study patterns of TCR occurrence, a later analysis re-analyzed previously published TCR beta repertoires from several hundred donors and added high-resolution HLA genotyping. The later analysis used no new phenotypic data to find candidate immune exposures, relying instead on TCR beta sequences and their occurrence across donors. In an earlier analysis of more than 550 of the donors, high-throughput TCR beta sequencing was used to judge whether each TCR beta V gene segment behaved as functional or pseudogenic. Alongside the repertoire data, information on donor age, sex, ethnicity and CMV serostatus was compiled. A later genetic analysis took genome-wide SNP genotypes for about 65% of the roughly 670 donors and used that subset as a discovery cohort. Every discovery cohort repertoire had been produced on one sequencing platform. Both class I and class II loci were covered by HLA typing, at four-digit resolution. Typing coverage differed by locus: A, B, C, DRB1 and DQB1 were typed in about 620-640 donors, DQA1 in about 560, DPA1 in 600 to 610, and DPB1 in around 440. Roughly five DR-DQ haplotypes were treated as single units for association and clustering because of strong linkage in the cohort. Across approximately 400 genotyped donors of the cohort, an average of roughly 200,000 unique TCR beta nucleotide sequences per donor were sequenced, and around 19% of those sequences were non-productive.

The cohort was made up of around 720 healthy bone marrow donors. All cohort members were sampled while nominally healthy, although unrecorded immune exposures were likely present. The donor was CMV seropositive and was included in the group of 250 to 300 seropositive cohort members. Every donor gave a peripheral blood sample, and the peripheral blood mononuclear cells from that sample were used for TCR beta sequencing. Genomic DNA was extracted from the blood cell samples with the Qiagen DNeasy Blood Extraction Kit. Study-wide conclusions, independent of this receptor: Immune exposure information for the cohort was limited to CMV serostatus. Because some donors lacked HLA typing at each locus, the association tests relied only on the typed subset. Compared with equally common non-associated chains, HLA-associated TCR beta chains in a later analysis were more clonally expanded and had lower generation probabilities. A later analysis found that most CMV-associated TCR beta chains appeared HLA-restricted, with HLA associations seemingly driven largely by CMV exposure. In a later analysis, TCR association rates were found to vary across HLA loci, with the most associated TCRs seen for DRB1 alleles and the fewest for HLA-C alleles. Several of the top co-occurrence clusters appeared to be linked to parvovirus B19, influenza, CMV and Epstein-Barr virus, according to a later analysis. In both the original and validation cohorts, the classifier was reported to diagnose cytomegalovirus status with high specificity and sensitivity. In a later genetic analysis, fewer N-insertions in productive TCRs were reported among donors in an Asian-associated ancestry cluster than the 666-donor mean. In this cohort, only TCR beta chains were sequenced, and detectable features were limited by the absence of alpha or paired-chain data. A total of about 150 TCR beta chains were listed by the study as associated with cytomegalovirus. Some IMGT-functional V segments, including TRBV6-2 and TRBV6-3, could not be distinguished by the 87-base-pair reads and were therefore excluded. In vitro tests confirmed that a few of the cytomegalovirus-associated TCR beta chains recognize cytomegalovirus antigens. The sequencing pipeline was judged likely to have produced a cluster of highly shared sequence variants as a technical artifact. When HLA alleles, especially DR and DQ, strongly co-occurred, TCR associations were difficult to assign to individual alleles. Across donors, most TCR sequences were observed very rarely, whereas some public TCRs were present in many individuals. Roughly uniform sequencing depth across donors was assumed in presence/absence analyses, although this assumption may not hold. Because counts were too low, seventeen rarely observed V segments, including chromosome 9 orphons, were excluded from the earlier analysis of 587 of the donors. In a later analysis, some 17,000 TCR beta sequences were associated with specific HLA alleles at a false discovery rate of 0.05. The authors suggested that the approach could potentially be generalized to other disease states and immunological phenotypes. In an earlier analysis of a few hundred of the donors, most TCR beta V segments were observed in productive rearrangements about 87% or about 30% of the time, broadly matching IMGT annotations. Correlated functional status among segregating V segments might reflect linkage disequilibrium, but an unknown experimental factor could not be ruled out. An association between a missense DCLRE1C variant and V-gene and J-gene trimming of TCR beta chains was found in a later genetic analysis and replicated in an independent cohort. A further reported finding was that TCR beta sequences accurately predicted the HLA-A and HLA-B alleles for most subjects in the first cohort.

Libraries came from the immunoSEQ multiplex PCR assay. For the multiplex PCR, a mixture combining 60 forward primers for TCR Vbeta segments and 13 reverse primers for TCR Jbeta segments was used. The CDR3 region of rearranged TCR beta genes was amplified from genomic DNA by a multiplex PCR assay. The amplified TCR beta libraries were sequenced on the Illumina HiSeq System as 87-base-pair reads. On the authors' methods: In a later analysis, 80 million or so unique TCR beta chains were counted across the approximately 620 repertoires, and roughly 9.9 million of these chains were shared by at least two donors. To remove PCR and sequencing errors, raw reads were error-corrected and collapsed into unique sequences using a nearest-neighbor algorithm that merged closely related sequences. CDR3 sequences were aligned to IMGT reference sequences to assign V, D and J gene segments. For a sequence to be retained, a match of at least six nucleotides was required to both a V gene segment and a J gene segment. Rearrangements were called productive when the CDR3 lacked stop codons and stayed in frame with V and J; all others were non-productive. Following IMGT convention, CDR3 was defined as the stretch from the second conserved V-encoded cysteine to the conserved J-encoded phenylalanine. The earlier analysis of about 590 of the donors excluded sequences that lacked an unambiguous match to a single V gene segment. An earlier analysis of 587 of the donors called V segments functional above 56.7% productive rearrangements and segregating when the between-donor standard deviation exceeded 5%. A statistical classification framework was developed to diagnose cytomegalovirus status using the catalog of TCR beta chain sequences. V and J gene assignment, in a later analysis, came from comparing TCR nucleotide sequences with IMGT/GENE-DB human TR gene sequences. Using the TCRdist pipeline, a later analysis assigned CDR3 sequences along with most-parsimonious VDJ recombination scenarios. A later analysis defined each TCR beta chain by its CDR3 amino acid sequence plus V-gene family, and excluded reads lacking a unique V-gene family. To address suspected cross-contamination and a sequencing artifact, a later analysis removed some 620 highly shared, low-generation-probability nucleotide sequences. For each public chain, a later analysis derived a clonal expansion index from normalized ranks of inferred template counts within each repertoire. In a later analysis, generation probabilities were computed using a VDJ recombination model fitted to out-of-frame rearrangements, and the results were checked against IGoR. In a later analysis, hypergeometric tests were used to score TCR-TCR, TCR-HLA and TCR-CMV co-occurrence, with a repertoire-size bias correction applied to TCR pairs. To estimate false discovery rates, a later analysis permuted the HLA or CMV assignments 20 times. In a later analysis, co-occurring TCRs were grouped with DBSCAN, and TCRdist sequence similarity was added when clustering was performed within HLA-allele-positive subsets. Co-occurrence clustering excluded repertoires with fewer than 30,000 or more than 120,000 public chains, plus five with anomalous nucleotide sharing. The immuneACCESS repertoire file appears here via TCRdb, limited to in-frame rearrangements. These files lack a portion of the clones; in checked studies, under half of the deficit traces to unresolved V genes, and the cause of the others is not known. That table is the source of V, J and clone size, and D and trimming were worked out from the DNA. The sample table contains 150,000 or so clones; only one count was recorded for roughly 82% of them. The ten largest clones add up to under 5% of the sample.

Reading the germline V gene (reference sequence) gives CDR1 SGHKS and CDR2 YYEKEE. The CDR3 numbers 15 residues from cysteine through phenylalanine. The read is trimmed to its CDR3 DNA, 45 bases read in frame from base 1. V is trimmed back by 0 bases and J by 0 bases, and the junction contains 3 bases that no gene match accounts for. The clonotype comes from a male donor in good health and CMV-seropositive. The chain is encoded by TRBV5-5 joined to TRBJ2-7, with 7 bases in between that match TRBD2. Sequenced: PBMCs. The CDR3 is CASSLGPSGSYEQYF. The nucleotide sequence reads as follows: TGTGCCAGCAGCTTGGGCCCTAGCGGCTCCTACGAGCAGTACTTC.